Listed below are T cell receptor beta chains from one sample, sequenced in a study of T cell responses to AZD1222 COVID-19 vaccine. Assay: immunoSEQ multiplex PCR; the TCRdb copy retains only in-frame clones and omits some. Among roughly 180,000 clones listed, roughly 94% were seen once. The material was peripheral blood, obtained on day 0 of AZD1222 vaccination. These receptors were collected from an adult in good health. CDR3s include the opening cysteine and the closing phenylalanine or tryptophan. A D gene is named only where the DNA matches it firmly.

j_gene | v_gene | d_gene | len | CDR3aa | CDR3nt
TRBJ2-7 | TRBV6-5 | - | 14 | CASTPRQLSYEQYF | TGTGCCAGCACTCCTCGACAGCTAAGCTACGAGCAGTACTTC
TRBJ1-2 | TRBV4-1 | - | 15 | CASSHASGGDYGYTF | TGCGCCAGCAGCCATGCCTCGGGGGGGGACTATGGCTACACCTTC
TRBJ1-6 | TRBV27 | TRBD1 | 14 | CASSLWDRGSPLHF | TGTGCCAGCAGTTTATGGGACAGGGGTTCACCCCTCCACTTT
TRBJ1-4 | TRBV7-2 | - | 10 | CASSSEKLFF | TGTGCCAGCAGCTCCGAAAAACTGTTTTTT
TRBJ2-7 | TRBV19 | - | 12 | CASSGWRGEQYF | TGTGCCAGTAGTGGATGGAGGGGCGAGCAGTACTTC
TRBJ1-2 | TRBV14 | - | 14 | CASSQDLGGGGYTF | TGTGCCAGCAGCCAAGATCTGGGGGGAGGTGGCTACACCTTC
TRBJ2-1 | TRBV18 | - | 16 | CASSPLVSNTGNEQFF | TGTGCCAGCTCTCCTTTGGTGTCGAATACGGGCAATGAGCAGTTCTTC
TRBJ2-7 | TRBV4-1 | TRBD1 | 17 | CASSASSFPGQGSEQYF | TGCGCCAGCAGCGCAAGTTCTTTCCCGGGACAGGGGTCCGAGCAGTACTTC
TRBJ1-6 | TRBV2 | TRBD1 | 17 | CATTRDRASSYNSPLHF | TGTGCCACCACTCGGGACAGGGCTAGCTCCTATAATTCACCCCTCCACTTT
TRBJ1-1 | TRBV30 | - | 12 | CAWRFKGTEAFF | TGTGCCTGGAGATTTAAGGGCACTGAAGCTTTCTTT
TRBJ2-2 | TRBV20-1 | - | 14 | CSASTTEGVGELFF | TGCAGTGCTAGTACTACTGAAGGGGTGGGGGAGCTGTTTTTT
TRBJ2-1 | TRBV7-9 | - | 13 | CASSSRLYNEQFF | TGTGCCAGCAGCTCGCGTCTCTACAATGAGCAGTTCTTC
TRBJ2-3 | TRBV27 | TRBD1 | 14 | CASSQGALSDTQYF | TGTGCCAGCAGCCAGGGGGCTTTGTCAGATACGCAGTATTTT
TRBJ2-1 | TRBV27 | - | 11 | CASSRRDEQFF | TGTGCCAGCAGCCGGAGGGATGAGCAGTTCTTC
TRBJ2-3 | TRBV5-1 | - | 13 | CASSSSRRDTQYF | TGCGCCAGCAGCTCCTCGAGACGGGATACGCAGTATTTT
TRBJ2-1 | TRBV19 | TRBD1 | 14 | CASSTGTVYNEQFF | TGTGCCAGTAGTACCGGGACAGTATACAATGAGCAGTTCTTC